These 13 T cell receptor beta chains share one sample of origin, sequenced in a study of cytomegalovirus exposure and HLA in healthy donors. In the PCR, 60 Vbeta and 13 Jbeta primers were used. The table came from immunoSEQ multiplex PCR; TCRdb's copy has only in-frame clones and leaves some out. The sample carries approximately 97,000 clones, roughly four fifths recorded once. The sample was PBMCs. These receptor sequences come from a man in his forties in good health and CMV-seronegative.

This clone was counted only a few times. The rearrangement uses TRBV4-3 and TRBJ2-7; tentatively, D is TRBD2 (6 bases). Germline loops: CDR1 LGHNA, CDR2 YSLEER. V lost 0 bases to trimming and J lost 4 bases, with 10 bases between them. There are 14 residues in the CDR3. CDR3 DNA sequence: TGCGCCAGCAGCCAAGATCTAGGACTATACGAGCAGTACTTC. Its translation is CASSQDLGLYEQYF.

This clone turned up a few times. V and J are TRBV9 and TRBJ2-3; D is possibly TRBD1 (5 bases). Germline values: CDR1 SGDLS, CDR2 YYNGEE. Trimming cost V 3 bases and J 3 bases, with 8 bases left between them. This CDR3 is built from 13 residues. The CDR3 coding sequence is TGTGCCAGCAGCGCCAGGGTAACAGATACGCAGTATTTT. As protein: CASSARVTDTQYF.

The chain has TRBV7-2 and TRBJ1-2, with a tentative D call TRBD1 (6 bases). Trimming left V 5 bases short and J 4 bases short, with 17 bases between. CDR1 is SGHTA and CDR2 is FQGNSA in the germline V gene. The CDR3 consists of 15 residues. In DNA form, the CDR3 reads TGTGCCAGCAGCAGCTACAGGGAGCAACGCTATGGCTACACCTTC. It is translated as CASSSYREQRYGYTF. Using reference TRBV7-2 and TRBJ1-2 for the parts outside the CDR3, the full variable domain is GAGVSQSPSNKVTEKGKDVELRCDPISGHTALYWYRQSLGQGLEFLIYFQGNSAPDKSGLPSDRFSAERTGGSVSTLTIQRTQQEDSAVYLCASSSYREQRYGYTFGSGTRLTVV.

The CDR3, as DNA: TGCGCCAGCAGCCAACTAGCGGGAGCCTCCTACAATGAGCAGTTCTTC. It translates to CASSQLAGASYNEQFF. The V and J genes are TRBV4-3 and TRBJ2-1, with TRBD2 identical over 10 bases. CDR1 is LGHNA and CDR2 is YSLEER in the germline V gene. The CDR3 is made up of 16 amino acids. The V gene end was trimmed by 2 bases and the J gene end by 0 bases; junction bases not matched to a gene: 1.

This chain joins TRBV7-2 and TRBJ2-7; TRBD1 matches at 7 bases. The J segment lost 3 bases and the V segment lost 7 bases, leaving 9 bases of the junction unmatched. CDR3 size: 14 residues. CDR1 SGHTA and CDR2 FQGNSA come from the germline V gene. The CDR3 region has the DNA TGTGCCAGCACCAAGGGGGACAGAGTCTACGAGCAGTACTTC. Amino acids: CASTKGDRVYEQYF.

The chain has TRBV27 and TRBJ1-1, with 7 positions matching TRBD1. The CDR3 sequence is 15 residues long. V gave up 3 bases and J gave up 1 base; unmatched junction bases: 5. Per germline, CDR1 MNHEY and CDR2 SMNVEV (reference sequence). In DNA, the CDR3 is TGTGCCAGCAGTTTCCTCGACAGGGCGAACACTGAAGCTTTCTTT. It is translated as CASSFLDRANTEAFF.

This clone was counted a few times. V is TRBV4-3 and J is TRBJ1-2, with D tentatively TRBD1 (6 bases). V lost 4 bases and J 2 bases, leaving 8 bases between the germline ends. This CDR3 comprises 13 residues. Germline CDR1 LGHNA, CDR2 YSLEER. Here the CDR3 reads CASSPDRNYGYTF. The CDR3 nucleotides are TGCGCCAGCAGCCCTGACAGGAACTATGGCTACACCTTC.

For the CDR3, the DNA is TGTGCCAGCAGCCAAAGTGGAGTCTCTGGAAACACCATATATTTT. It yields the protein CASSQSGVSGNTIYF. The V and J genes are TRBV9 and TRBJ1-3, with no clear D. The CDR3 is 15 amino acids. Germline assignment: CDR1 SGDLS and CDR2 YYNGEE. The germline V and J ends were trimmed by 4 bases and 0 bases, with 11 bases remaining between them.

The genes are TRBV27 and TRBJ2-7, with D unclear. The CDR3 loop spans 13 amino acids. The germline V and J ends were trimmed by 1 base and 0 bases, with 4 bases remaining between them. In germline, CDR1 is MNHEY, CDR2 SMNVEV (reference sequence). The CDR3 loop is CASSLFYSYEQYF. Written as DNA, the CDR3 is TGTGCCAGCAGTTTATTTTACTCCTACGAGCAGTACTTC.

This chain uses TRBV5-1 with TRBJ2-1; 11 nucleotides match TRBD2. This CDR3 has 15 residues. With V trimmed by 4 bases and J by 3 bases, 3 bases remained unmatched. Germline V gives CDR1 SGHRS, CDR2 YFSETQ. The CDR3 sequence: CASSLLAGDYNEQFF. CDR3 nucleotide sequence: TGCGCCAGCAGCCTACTAGCGGGGGACTACAATGAGCAGTTCTTC.

V usage is TRBV29-1 and J usage is TRBJ2-2, with 7 bases aligning to TRBD1. The CDR3 contains 14 residues. V lost 3 bases, J lost 2 bases, and 3 bases stayed unmatched. Germline lookup yields CDR1 SQVTM and CDR2 ANQGSEA. CDR3: CSVEGTENTGELFF. Written as DNA, the CDR3 is TGCAGCGTTGAGGGGACAGAAAACACCGGGGAGCTGTTTTTT.

This clone was picked up one time. The chain couples TRBV7-9 to TRBJ1-1, with a possible D match to TRBD1 (6 bases). The V gene lost 4 bases and the J gene lost 5 bases, with 11 bases spanning the gap. This CDR3 spans 13 amino acids. From germline, CDR1 is SEHNR and CDR2 FQNEAQ (reference sequence). The CDR3 sequence: CASSSTGQTEAFF. The CDR3, as DNA: TGTGCCAGCAGCTCCACAGGGCAGACTGAAGCTTTCTTT.

V gene TRBV5-1 combines with J gene TRBJ2-2; TRBD2 is a possible D gene (6 bases). The CDR3 sequence is 16 residues long. Between the trimmed V and J ends, which lost 4 bases and 3 bases, there was a span of 16 bases. CDR1 is SGHRS and CDR2 is YFSETQ in the germline V gene. This chain's CDR3 is CASSRSRDFHTGELFF. The DNA for the CDR3 is TGCGCCAGCAGCCGGAGTCGGGACTTCCACACCGGGGAGCTGTTTTTT.